Sequencing of this T cell receptor (beta chain) was carried out in a study of T cells in Graves' hyperthyroidism and ophthalmopathy. Researchers took RNA transcripts and amplified the TCR beta CDR3 regions from them. When the TCR CDR3 underwent first-round RT-PCR, the HTBI primer set was used. TCRdb reprocessed the multiplex PCR reads via MiXCR and lists one record per CDR3 protein. The table lists 360,000 or so distinct CDR3 sequences, around 15% of them singletons. A remark on this clonotype: Possible read error: a much larger clone is one base away.

Germline lookup yields CDR1 MNHEY and CDR2 SVGEGT. The CDR3 has 13 amino acids. This clonotype originated in a woman aged 60-75 years with Graves' ophthalmopathy. The chain uses TRBV6-2 or TRBV6-3 and TRBJ2-7, with a weak D call TRBD2 (6 bases). Sequencing was performed on blood. Here the CDR3 DNA reads TGTCCCAGCCATCCGCGGGAAGCCTACGAGCAGTACTTC. Translated: CPSHPREAYEQYF.